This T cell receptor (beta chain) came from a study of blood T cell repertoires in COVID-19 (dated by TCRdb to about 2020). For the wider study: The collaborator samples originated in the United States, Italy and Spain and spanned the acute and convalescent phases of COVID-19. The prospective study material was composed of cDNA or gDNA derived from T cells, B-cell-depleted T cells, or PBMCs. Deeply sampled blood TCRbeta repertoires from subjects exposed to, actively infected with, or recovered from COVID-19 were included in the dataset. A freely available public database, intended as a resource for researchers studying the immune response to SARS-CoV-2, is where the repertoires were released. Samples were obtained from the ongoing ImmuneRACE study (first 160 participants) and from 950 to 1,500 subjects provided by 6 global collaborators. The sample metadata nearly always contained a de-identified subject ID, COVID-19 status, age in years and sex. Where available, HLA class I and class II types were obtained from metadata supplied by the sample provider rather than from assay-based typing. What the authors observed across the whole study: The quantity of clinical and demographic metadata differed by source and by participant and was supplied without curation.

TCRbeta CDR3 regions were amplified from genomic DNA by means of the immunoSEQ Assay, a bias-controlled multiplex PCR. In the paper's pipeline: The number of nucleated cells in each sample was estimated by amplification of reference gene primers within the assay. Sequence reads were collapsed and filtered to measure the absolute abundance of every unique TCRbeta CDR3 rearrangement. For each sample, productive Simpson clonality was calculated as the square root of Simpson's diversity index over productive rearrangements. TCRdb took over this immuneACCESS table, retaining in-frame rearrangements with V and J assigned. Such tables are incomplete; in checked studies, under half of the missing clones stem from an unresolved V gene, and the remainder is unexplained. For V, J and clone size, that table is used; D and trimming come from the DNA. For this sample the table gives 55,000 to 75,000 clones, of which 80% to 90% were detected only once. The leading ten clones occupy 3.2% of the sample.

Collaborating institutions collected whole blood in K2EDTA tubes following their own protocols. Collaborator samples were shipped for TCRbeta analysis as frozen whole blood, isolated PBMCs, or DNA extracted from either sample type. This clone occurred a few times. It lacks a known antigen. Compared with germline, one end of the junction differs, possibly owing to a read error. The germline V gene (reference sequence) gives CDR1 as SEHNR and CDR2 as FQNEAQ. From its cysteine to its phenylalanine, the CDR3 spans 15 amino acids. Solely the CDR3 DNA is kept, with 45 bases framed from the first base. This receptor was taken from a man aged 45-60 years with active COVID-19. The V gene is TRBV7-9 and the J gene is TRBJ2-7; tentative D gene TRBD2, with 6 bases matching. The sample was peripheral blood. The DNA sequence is TGTGCCAGCAGCTTAGTTAGCGGCAAATCCTACGAACAGTACTTC. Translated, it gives CASSLVSGKSYEQYF.